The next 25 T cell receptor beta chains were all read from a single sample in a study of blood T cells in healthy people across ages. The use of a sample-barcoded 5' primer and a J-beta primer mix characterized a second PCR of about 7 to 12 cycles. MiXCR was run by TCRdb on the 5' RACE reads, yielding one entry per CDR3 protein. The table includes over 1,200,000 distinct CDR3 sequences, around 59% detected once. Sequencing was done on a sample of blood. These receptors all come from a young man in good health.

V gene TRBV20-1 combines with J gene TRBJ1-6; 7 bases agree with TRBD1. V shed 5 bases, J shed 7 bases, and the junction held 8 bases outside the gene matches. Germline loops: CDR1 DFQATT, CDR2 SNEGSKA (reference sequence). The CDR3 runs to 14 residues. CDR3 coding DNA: TGCAGTGCTCGAAAAGACAGGGACAATTCACCCCTCCACTTT. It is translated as CSARKDRDNSPLHF.

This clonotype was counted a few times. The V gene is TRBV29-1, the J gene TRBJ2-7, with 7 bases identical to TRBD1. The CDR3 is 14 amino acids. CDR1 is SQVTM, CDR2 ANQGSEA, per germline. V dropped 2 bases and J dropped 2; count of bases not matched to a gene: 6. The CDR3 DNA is TGCAGCGTTGAAAACGACAGGGATCCCTACGAGCAGTACTTC. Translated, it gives CSVENDRDPYEQYF.

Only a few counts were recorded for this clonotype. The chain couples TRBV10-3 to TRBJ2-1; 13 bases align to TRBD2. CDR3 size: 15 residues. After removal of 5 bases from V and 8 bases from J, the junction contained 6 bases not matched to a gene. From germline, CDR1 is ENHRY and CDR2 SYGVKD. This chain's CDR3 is CAISPGTSGADEQFF. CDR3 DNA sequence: TGTGCCATCAGTCCCGGGACTAGCGGGGCGGATGAGCAGTTCTTC.

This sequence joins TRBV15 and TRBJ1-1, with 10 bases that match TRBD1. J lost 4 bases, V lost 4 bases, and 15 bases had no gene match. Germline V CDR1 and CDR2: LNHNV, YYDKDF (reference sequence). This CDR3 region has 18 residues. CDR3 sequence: CATSKEPGQGSWSTEAFF. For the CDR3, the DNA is TGTGCCACCAGCAAAGAACCGGGACAGGGGTCATGGAGCACTGAAGCTTTCTTT.

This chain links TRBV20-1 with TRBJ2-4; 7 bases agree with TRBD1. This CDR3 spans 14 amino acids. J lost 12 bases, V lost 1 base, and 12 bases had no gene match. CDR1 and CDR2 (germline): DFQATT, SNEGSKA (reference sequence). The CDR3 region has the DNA TGCAGTGCTAGAGCGCTCCGGGACAGCTCGACTCAGTACTTC. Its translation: CSARALRDSSTQYF.

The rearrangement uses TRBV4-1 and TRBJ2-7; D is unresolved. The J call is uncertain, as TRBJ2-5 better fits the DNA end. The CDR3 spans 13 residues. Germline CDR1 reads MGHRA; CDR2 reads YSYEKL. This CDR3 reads CASSQSGSETQYF. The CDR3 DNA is TGCGCCAGCAGCCAATCAGGATCAGAGACCCAGTACTTC.

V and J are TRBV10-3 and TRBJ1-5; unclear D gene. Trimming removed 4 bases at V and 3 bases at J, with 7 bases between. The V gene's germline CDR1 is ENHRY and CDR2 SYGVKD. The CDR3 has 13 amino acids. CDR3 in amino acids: CAISGSVNQPQHF. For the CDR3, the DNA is TGTGCCATCAGTGGATCGGTCAATCAGCCCCAGCATTTT.

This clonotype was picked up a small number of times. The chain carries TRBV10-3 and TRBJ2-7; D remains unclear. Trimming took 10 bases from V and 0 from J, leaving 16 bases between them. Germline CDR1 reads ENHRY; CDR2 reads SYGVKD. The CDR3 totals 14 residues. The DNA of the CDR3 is TGTGCCACCAAGGGCGCAGAGAGCTCCTACGAGCAGTACTTC. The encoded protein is CATKGAESSYEQYF.

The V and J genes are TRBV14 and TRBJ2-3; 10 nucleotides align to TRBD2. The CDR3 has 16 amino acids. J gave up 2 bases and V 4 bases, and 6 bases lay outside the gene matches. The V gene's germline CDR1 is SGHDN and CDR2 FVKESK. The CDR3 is CASSPLTSGHTDTQYF. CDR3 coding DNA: TGTGCCAGCAGCCCCCTGACTAGCGGGCACACAGATACGCAGTATTTT.

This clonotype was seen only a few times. The CDR3 DNA is TGCGCCAGCAGCCAAGATAAGGGGGGCGTCGGCACAGATACGCAGTATTTT. Translated: CASSQDKGGVGTDTQYF. The rearrangement joins TRBV4-1 to TRBJ2-3; D assignment may be TRBD1 or TRBD2 (6 bases each). The length of the CDR3 is 17 residues. Germline V gene sequence: CDR1 MGHRA, CDR2 YSYEKL. Trimming took off 0 bases at V and 1 base at J, with 14 bases between the two ends.

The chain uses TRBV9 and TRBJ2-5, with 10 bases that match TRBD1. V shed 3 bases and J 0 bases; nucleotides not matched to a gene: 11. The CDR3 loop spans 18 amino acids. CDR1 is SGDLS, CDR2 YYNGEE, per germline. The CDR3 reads CASSDRTGGTGYQETQYF. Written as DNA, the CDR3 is TGTGCCAGCAGCGACCGGACAGGGGGTACAGGGTACCAAGAGACCCAGTACTTC.

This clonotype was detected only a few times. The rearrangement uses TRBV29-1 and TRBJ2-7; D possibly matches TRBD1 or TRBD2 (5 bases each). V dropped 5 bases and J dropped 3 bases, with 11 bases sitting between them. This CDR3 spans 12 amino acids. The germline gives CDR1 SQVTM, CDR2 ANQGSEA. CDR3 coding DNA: TGCAGCGTTTTCCTGGGGGTCTACGAGCAGTACTTC. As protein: CSVFLGVYEQYF.

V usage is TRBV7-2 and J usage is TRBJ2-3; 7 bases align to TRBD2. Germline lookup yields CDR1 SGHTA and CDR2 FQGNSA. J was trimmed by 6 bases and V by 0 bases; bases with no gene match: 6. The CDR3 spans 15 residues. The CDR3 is CASSLAGGRSDTQYF. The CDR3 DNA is TGTGCCAGCAGCTTAGCGGGGGGGAGGTCGGATACGCAGTATTTT. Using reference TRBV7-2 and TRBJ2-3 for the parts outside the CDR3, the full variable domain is GAGVSQSPSNKVTEKGKDVELRCDPISGHTALYWYRQSLGQGLEFLIYFQGNSAPDKSGLPSDRFSAERTGGSVSTLTIQRTQQEDSAVYLCASSLAGGRSDTQYFGPGTRLTVL.

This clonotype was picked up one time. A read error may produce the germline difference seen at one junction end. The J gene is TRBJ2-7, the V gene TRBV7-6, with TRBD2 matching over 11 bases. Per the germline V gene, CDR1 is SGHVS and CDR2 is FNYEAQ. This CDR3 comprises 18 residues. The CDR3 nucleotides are TGTGCCAGCAGCTTACGGCCCGTAGCGGGAGGGCCCGTGTACGAACAGTACTTC. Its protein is CASSLRPVAGGPVYEQYF.

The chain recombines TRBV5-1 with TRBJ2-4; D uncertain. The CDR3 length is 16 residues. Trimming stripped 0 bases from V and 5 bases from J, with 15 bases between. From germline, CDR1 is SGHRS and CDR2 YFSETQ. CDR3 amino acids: CASSLDGDITQNIQYF. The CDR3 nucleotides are TGCGCCAGCAGCTTGGATGGGGATATCACCCAAAACATTCAGTACTTC.

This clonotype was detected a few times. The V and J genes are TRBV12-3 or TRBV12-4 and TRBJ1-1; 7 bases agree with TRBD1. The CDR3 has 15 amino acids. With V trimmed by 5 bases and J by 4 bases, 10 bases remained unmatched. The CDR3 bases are TGTGCCAGCAGTCCCCGACAGGGAGGTGGCACTGAAGCTTTCTTT. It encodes CASSPRQGGGTEAFF.

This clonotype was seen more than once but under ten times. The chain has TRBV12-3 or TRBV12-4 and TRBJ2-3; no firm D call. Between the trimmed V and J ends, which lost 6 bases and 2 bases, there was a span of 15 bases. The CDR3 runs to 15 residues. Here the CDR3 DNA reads TGTGCCAGCAGATCAACAGCAACACACACAGATACGCAGTATTTT. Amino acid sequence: CASRSTATHTDTQYF.

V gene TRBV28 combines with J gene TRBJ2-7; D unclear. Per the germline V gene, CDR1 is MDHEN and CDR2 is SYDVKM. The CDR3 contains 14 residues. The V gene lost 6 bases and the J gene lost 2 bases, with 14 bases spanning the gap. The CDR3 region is CASSRPVLTYEQYF. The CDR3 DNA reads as TGTGCCAGCAGCAGACCCGTTCTAACCTACGAGCAGTACTTC.

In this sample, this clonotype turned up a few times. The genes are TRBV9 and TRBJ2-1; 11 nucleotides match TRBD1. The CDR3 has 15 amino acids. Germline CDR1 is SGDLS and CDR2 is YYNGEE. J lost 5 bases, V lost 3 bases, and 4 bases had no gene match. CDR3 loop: CASSAGTGGHNEQFF. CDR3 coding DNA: TGTGCCAGCAGCGCGGGGACAGGGGGGCACAATGAGCAGTTCTTC.

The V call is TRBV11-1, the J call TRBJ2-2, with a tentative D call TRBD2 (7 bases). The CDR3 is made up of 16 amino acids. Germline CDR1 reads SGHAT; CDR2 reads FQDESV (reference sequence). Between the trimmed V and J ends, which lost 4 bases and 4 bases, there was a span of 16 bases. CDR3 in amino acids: CASSSQRGHLTGELFF. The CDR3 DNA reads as TGTGCCAGCAGCTCTCAGCGGGGACACCTCACCGGGGAGCTGTTTTTT.

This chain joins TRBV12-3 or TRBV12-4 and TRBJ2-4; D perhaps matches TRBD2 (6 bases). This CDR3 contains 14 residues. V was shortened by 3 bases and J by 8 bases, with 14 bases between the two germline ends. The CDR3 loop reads CASSFTSPGDIQYF. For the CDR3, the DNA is TGTGCCAGCAGTTTTACCTCTCCGGGAGACATTCAGTACTTC.

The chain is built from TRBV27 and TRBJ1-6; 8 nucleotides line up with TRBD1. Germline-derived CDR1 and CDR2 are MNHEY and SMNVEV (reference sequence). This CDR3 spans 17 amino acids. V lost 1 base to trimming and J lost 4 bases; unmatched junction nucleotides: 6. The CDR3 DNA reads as TGTGCCAGCAGTTTATGGCAGGGGGCGAGATATAATTCACCCCTCCACTTT. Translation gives CASSLWQGARYNSPLHF.

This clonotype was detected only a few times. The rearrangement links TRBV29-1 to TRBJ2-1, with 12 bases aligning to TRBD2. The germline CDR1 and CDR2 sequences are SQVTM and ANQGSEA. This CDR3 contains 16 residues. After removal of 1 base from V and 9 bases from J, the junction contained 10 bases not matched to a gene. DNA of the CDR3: TGCAGCGTTGAAGGGTCTAGCGGGAGGGCCTTGGGTGAGCAGTTCTTC. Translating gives CSVEGSSGRALGEQFF.

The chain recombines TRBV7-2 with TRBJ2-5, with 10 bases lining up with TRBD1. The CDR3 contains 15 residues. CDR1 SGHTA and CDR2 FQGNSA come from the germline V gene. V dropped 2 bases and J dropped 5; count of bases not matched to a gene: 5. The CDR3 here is CASSLTGQGGETQYF. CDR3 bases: TGTGCCAGCAGCTTAACCGGACAGGGGGGGGAGACCCAGTACTTC.

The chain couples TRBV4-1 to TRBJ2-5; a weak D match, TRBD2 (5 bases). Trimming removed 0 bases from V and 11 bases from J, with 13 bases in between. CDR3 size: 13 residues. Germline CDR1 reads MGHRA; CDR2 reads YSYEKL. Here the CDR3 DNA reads TGCGCCAGCAGCCAAGATGAGGGAGCTTGGCAGTACTTC. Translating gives CASSQDEGAWQYF.